A few counts support the clone carrying this TCR beta chain. This specimen comes from a study of early T cells in non-severe SARS-CoV-2 infection. TCRdb analysed the 5' RACE reads with MiXCR anew, one entry per CDR3 protein. This sample has 45,000 to 65,000 distinct CDR3 sequences, with less than 15% found just once. Germline CDR1 is SGHAT and CDR2 is FQNNGV. The trim removed 4 bases at V and 2 bases at J, leaving 3 bases unmatched. The CDR3 is made up of 14 amino acids. The specimen was whole blood, collected at baseline. The clonotype was recovered from an adult who was a healthcare worker with PCR-confirmed SARS-CoV-2 infection or an uninfected control (not recorded which). The V and J genes are TRBV11-2 and TRBJ2-3, with 7 bases that match TRBD2. As DNA, the CDR3 is TGTGCCAGCAGCTCTAGCGGATTCACAGATACGCAGTATTTT. Encoded protein: CASSSSGFTDTQYF.